This T cell receptor beta chain originates from a study of blood T cell repertoires in COVID-19. Study background: Acute and convalescent COVID-19 specimens originated in the United States, Italy and Spain. Nucleic acid was either cDNA or gDNA, and it came from T cells, B-cell-depleted T cells, or PBMCs.

Source study methods: It was from reference gene primer amplification that nucleated cell counts were estimated. Only in-frame clones appear in the TCRdb table, and some are missing; sequencing was by immunoSEQ multiplex PCR. Clone size and V and J calls were adopted from that table, with D and trimming inferred from the DNA. The table includes approximately 140,000 clones, over 75% detected once. V gave up 1 base and J gave up 0 bases, with 9 bases separating them. This CDR3 has 16 amino acids. Germline CDR1 SGHAT, CDR2 FQNNGV. V gene TRBV11-2 combines with J gene TRBJ2-2; D might be TRBD2 (6 bases). Sequenced material: peripheral blood. The source is a man aged 35-49 years with active or convalescent COVID-19. CDR3 loop: CASSLVPGANTGELFF. CDR3 sequence (DNA): TGTGCCAGCAGCTTAGTTCCGGGGGCGAACACCGGGGAGCTGTTTTTT.